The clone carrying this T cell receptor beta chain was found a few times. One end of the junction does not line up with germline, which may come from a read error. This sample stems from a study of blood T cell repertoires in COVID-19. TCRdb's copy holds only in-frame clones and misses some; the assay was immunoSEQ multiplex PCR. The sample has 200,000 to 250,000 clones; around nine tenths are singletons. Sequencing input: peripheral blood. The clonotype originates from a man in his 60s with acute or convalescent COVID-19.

The CDR3 coding sequence is TGCAGCGTTAAAGACAGGGGATATAATTCACCCCTCCACTTT. Translated, it gives CSVKDRGYNSPLHF. The rearrangement uses TRBV29-1 and TRBJ1-6, with TRBD1 matching 8 bases. The CDR3 loop spans 14 amino acids. Germline V gene data show CDR1 as SQVTM and CDR2 as ANQGSEA.